The subject of this entry is one T cell receptor beta chain. Its antigen has not been determined. No base-level quality is on record; no much larger clone is a single base apart. TCRbeta CDR3 regions were sequenced with the immunoSEQ Assay. After extraction, genomic DNA underwent amplification by bias-controlled multiplex PCR, followed by high-throughput sequencing. Processing in the source paper ran as follows. Collapsing and filtering of sequences were performed to quantify the absolute abundance of each unique TCRbeta CDR3 region. T cell fraction was estimated by normalizing TCRbeta template counts to usable DNA, which was measured by amplifying reference genes present in all nucleated cells. Repertoire TCRs were annotated as SARS-CoV-2-specific by exact matching of V gene, CDR3 amino acid sequence and J gene to a known reactive TCR set. The reference SARS-CoV-2 TCR set was derived from MIRA and filtered for enrichment in COVID-19-positive ImmuneCODE repertoires, a step that removed public or cross-reactive TCRs. Based on the MIRA antigens, annotated TCRs were further analysed at the level of specific ORF or position within ORF. Depth was the summed frequency of annotated unique rearrangements, while breadth was defined as annotated unique rearrangements over total unique productive rearrangements. Two-sided Wilcoxon rank-sum tests were applied when comparing TCR breadth between groups. Drawn from immuneACCESS, this table holds only the in-frame rearrangements with V and J called that TCRdb kept. Clones are partly lost; checked studies trace under half to an unresolved V gene and leave the rest unexplained. V and J calls and clone size follow that table, whereas D and trimming were derived from the DNA. The sample yields some 410,000 clones; around 92% were counted once. Of the sample, around 1.7% falls within the top ten clones.

The sample originates from a study of Ad26.COV2.S vaccination and SARS-CoV-2 variants (dated by TCRdb to the early 2020s). Regarding the study in general: Vaccine-arm donors were drawn from COV1001, a multicentre, randomized, double-blind, placebo-controlled phase I-IIa trial of Ad26.COV2.S in healthy adults. Ad26.COV2.S was administered intramuscularly at 5 x 10^10 or 1 x 10^11 viral particles, either as a single shot or as two shots given 56 days apart. Sequencing of the TCRbeta repertoire served to evaluate the specificity and breadth of SARS-CoV-2-reactive T cell receptors following Ad26.COV2.S vaccination. A total of 32 samples were included in the TCR-sequenced set, comprising about 20 Ad26.COV2.S vaccine recipients, 5 placebo recipients and 8 SARS-CoV-2 convalescent individuals. Participants in the trial were split at random into five groups of five each, receiving low-dose or high-dose Ad26.COV2.S once or twice, or else placebo on both occasions. Throughout the experiments and outcome assessment, investigators stayed blinded to trial group allocation.

The research as a whole found: Compared with placebo recipients, Ad26.COV2.S recipients showed higher spike-specific TCR breadth (P = 0.0014). The authors noted that total T cell responses may have been underestimated by the TCR breadth and depth analyses. Substantial breadth of spike-specific CD8+ and CD4+ T cell responses was reported after vaccination. The study was not powered to compare responses between vaccine doses or regimens. Vaccine and placebo recipients had comparable non-spike TCR breadth, which fits with the vaccine containing only spike.

In the paper's terms, the treatment or condition label means: some 19 received Ad26.COV2.S at low or high dose, single or two shots; five or six received placebo; per-sample allocation not given. Repertoires of vaccine and placebo recipients were sequenced from samples collected on day 63 after the first injection. Cohort 1b enrolled around 24 adults aged 18-55 years at a single site in Boston, USA, between 29 July and 7 August 2020. As a vaccine, Ad26.COV2.S was a replication-incompetent adenovirus type 26 vector that expressed a prefusion-stabilized SARS-CoV-2 spike protein derived from the original Wuhan strain. Trimming at the junction amounts to 6 bases on V and 4 bases on J, and the germline ends lie 13 bases apart. The CDR3 sequence holds 15 residues, the cysteine and phenylalanine included. Here the CDR3 DNA is all that survives: 45 bases in frame from base 1. CDR1 and CDR2 were assigned from the germline V gene as MRHNA and SNTAGT.

The clonotype comes from a person between 18 and 60 years old who received the Ad26.COV2.S COVID-19 vaccine or a placebo. The chain is made from TRBV6-4 and TRBJ1-6, and possibly TRBD1, on 6 matching bases. The sample consisted of peripheral blood, taken in a trial of Ad26.COV2.S vaccine versus placebo. The CDR3 reads CASRPVGAYNSPLHF. The bases are TGTGCCAGCAGGCCGGTGGGGGCTTATAATTCACCCCTCCACTTT.